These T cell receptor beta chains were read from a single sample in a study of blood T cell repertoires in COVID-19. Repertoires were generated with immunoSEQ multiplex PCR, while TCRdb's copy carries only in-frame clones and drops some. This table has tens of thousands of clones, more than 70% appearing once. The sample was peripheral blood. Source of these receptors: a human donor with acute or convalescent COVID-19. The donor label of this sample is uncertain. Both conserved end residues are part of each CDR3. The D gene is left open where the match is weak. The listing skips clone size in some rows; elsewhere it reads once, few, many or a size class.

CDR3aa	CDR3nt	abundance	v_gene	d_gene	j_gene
CASSLEVLAAYNEQFF	TGTGCCAGCAGCTTAGAAGTGCTAGCGGCCTACAATGAGCAGTTCTTC	.	TRBV7-2	TRBD2	TRBJ2-1
CAVRDYISDTQYF	TGTGCCGTCCGGGACTATATTTCAGATACGCAGTATTTT	.	TRBV3-1/TRBV3-2	TRBD2	TRBJ2-3
CASTADSGSSPLHF	TGTGCCAGTACCGCGGACAGTGGAAGTTCACCCCTCCACTTT	.	TRBV19	.	TRBJ1-6
CASSYEAGTSGEQFF	TGTGCCAGCAGTTACGAGGCGGGGACCTCGGGTGAGCAGTTCTTC	.	TRBV6-5	.	TRBJ2-1
CASSVHYEASAPSYEQYF	TGTGCCAGCAGCGTTCATTACGAGGCCTCAGCGCCCTCATACGAGCAGTACTTC	.	TRBV9	.	TRBJ2-7
CASRRYGYTF	TGTGCCAGCAGGCGATATGGCTACACCTTC	.	TRBV7-9	.	TRBJ1-2
CAWAETSGGQETQYF	TGTGCCTGGGCAGAGACTAGCGGGGGACAAGAGACCCAGTACTTC	once	TRBV30	TRBD2	TRBJ2-5
CASSLATEAQYF	TGTGCCAGCAGCTTGGCTACCGAGGCGCAGTATTTT	.	TRBV5-5	.	TRBJ2-3
CANPDRGNEKLFF	TGTGCCAACCCGGACAGGGGGAATGAAAAACTGTTTTTT	.	TRBV5-5	TRBD1	TRBJ1-4
CASSQAPGGWETQYF	TGTGCCAGCAGCCAAGCCCCAGGGGGCTGGGAGACCCAGTACTTC	.	TRBV4-2	TRBD1	TRBJ2-5
CASNLAGTETQYF	TGTGCCAGCAATTTGGCGGGGACGGAGACCCAGTACTTC	.	TRBV6-5	.	TRBJ2-5
CASSLGSPLEVEAFF	TGTGCCAGCAGCTTGGGATCCCCCCTAGAGGTGGAAGCTTTCTTT	once	TRBV5-5	.	TRBJ1-1
CASSLQGRDIQYF	TGTGCCAGCAGCTTGCAGGGGAGGGACATTCAGTACTTC	.	TRBV5-6	.	TRBJ2-4
CATAGPSSTDTQYF	TGTGCCACCGCGGGACCATCTAGCACAGATACGCAGTATTTT	.	TRBV19	.	TRBJ2-3
CASSGTQSYGYTF	TGTGCCAGCAGCGGTACTCAAAGCTATGGCTACACCTTC	.	TRBV9	.	TRBJ1-2
CASSQDNFGGYTF	TGCGCCAGCAGCCAAGATAACTTTGGTGGCTACACCTTC	.	TRBV4-3	.	TRBJ1-2
CASSSRWEAFF	TGTGCCAGCAGTTCACGGTGGGAAGCTTTCTTT	.	TRBV28	.	TRBJ1-1
CASSSGGGGQETQYF	TGTGCCAGCAGTTCGGGCGGGGGGGGACAAGAGACCCAGTACTTC	once	TRBV28	TRBD2	TRBJ2-5
CATSERGQGGQPQHF	TGTGCCACCAGTGAGAGGGGACAGGGGGGTCAGCCCCAGCATTTT	.	TRBV24-1	TRBD1	TRBJ1-5
CASSSTFGTGLNTGELFF	TGTGCCAGCAGTTCTACTTTTGGGACAGGGTTGAACACCGGGGAGCTGTTTTTT	.	TRBV27	TRBD1	TRBJ2-2
CASSQEQGTGTEAFF	TGTGCCAGCAGCCAGGAACAGGGGACAGGCACTGAAGCTTTCTTT	.	TRBV4-2	TRBD1	TRBJ1-1
CAWSPGQGYGQPQHF	TGTGCCTGGAGTCCGGGACAGGGGTATGGTCAGCCCCAGCATTTT	.	TRBV30	TRBD1	TRBJ1-5
CASSQDSPYEQYF	TGTGCCAGCAGTCAGGACAGCCCTTACGAGCAGTACTTC	.	TRBV6-2/TRBV6-3	.	TRBJ2-7
CASRPAGDHGNTIYF	TGTGCCAGCAGACCTGCAGGTGACCATGGAAACACCATATATTTT	.	TRBV3-1/TRBV3-2	.	TRBJ1-3
CASTSGPGTGSTDTQYF	TGTGCCAGCACCTCAGGCCCCGGGACAGGGTCGACAGATACGCAGTATTTT	.	TRBV28	TRBD1	TRBJ2-3
CASSVLAGTYNEQFF	TGCGCCAGCAGCGTACTAGCGGGGACCTACAATGAGCAGTTCTTC	.	TRBV5-1	TRBD2	TRBJ2-1
CASSRSYPPGVMGIQYF	TGTGCCAGTAGTCGGTCGTACCCTCCAGGGGTCATGGGGATTCAGTACTTC	.	TRBV19	.	TRBJ2-4
CASSSLRGGNQPQHF	TGTGCCAGCAGTTCCCTCAGGGGTGGCAATCAGCCCCAGCATTTT	.	TRBV6-5	.	TRBJ1-5
CASSYSGQMYEQYF	TGTGCCAGCAGTTACTCTGGCCAGATGTACGAGCAGTACTTC	.	TRBV6-5	.	TRBJ2-7
CASSVGTGGHEQYF	TGTGCCAGCAGCGTCGGGACAGGGGGCCACGAGCAGTACTTC	.	TRBV7-9	TRBD1	TRBJ2-7
CASSRPGGELFF	TGTGCCAGCAGCCGCCCGGGCGGGGAGCTGTTTTTT	once	TRBV7-9	.	TRBJ2-2
CASSLYLGGAVSGNTIYF	TGTGCCAGCAGCTTATATCTAGGAGGAGCGGTCTCTGGAAACACCATATATTTT	.	TRBV7-9	.	TRBJ1-3
CASSYAGGSEAFF	TGTGCCAGCAGCTACGCAGGAGGGAGCGAAGCTTTCTTT	.	TRBV5-5	.	TRBJ1-1
CASSIFGGTNTEAFF	TGTGCCAGTAGTATTTTCGGGGGGACGAACACTGAAGCTTTCTTT	.	TRBV19	.	TRBJ1-1
CASSQARVGTNEKLFF	TGTGCCAGCAGCCAAGCTCGGGTCGGGACTAATGAAAAACTGTTTTTT	.	TRBV3-1/TRBV3-2	.	TRBJ1-4
CASSLRTGGPRTDTQYF	TGTGCCAGCAGTCTCAGGACAGGGGGGCCTCGCACAGATACGCAGTATTTT	.	TRBV6-6	TRBD1	TRBJ2-3
CASSFLPQRGAGYEQYF	TGTGCCAGCAGCTTTCTGCCCCAGCGGGGGGCTGGCTACGAGCAGTACTTC	.	TRBV7-9	TRBD2	TRBJ2-7
CATSRAGEDGYTF	TGTGCCACCAGCCGGGCAGGGGAAGATGGCTACACCTTC	.	TRBV15	.	TRBJ1-2
CASSPGQANQPQHF	TGTGCCAGCAGTCCGGGACAGGCGAATCAGCCCCAGCATTTT	.	TRBV28	TRBD1	TRBJ1-5
CASSEAPGYRAFF	TGTGCCAGCAGTGAAGCCCCAGGGTATAGAGCTTTCTTT	.	TRBV6-1	.	TRBJ1-1
CASSQDPPGYSYEQYF	TGTGCCAGCAGCCAAGATCCGCCAGGCTACTCCTACGAGCAGTACTTC	.	TRBV14	.	TRBJ2-7
CATSRGTRSNTGELFF	TGTGCCACCAGCAGGGGAACTAGGAGTAACACCGGGGAGCTGTTTTTT	few	TRBV15	.	TRBJ2-2
CASSLGRSGYEQYF	TGTGCCAGCAGCTTAGGCAGGTCTGGTTACGAGCAGTACTTC	.	TRBV7-8	.	TRBJ2-7
CASSRQGGSPGANVLTF	TGTGCCAGCAGCCGACAGGGGGGCTCCCCTGGGGCCAACGTCCTGACTTTC	once	TRBV5-4	TRBD1	TRBJ2-6
CASSLGQGDSPLHF	TGTGCCAGCAGCCTGGGACAGGGAGATTCACCCCTCCACTTT	.	TRBV7-8	TRBD1	TRBJ1-6
CSVVSGRYEQYF	TGCAGCGTTGTTTCAGGGCGGTACGAGCAGTACTTC	.	TRBV29-1	.	TRBJ2-7
CASSSQGVEQYF	TGTGCCAGCAGCTCACAGGGGGTCGAGCAGTACTTC	few	TRBV5-6	TRBD1	TRBJ2-7
CASSFSPRGTGTSYEQYF	TGCGCCAGCAGCTTTTCTCCTCGGGGCACAGGGACCTCTTACGAGCAGTACTTC	.	TRBV5-1	.	TRBJ2-7
CASSSPTGLGYEQYF	TGTGCCAGCAGCTCCCCGACGGGGTTAGGGTACGAGCAGTACTTC	.	TRBV5-4	.	TRBJ2-7
CASSLSGGLPEKLFF	TGTGCCAGCAGCTTATCGGGGGGCCTGCCTGAAAAACTGTTTTTT	.	TRBV7-2	.	TRBJ1-4
CASSSGGVWEVNTEAFF	TGTGCCAGCAGCTCAGGTGGGGTTTGGGAGGTTAACACTGAAGCTTTCTTT	.	TRBV5-4	.	TRBJ1-1
CASSIWAGGVDEQYF	TGTGCCAGTAGTATCTGGGCAGGGGGTGTGGACGAGCAGTACTTC	once	TRBV19	TRBD1	TRBJ2-7
CASSRQGLREKLFF	TGCGCCAGCAGCCGACAGGGGTTGAGAGAAAAACTGTTTTTT	.	TRBV4-3	TRBD1	TRBJ1-4
CASTNRDKSYEQYF	TGTGCCAGCACGAATCGGGACAAGAGCTACGAGCAGTACTTC	.	TRBV6-6	.	TRBJ2-7
CSVETAFTYEQYF	TGCAGCGTTGAGACAGCTTTTACCTACGAGCAGTACTTC	.	TRBV29-1	.	TRBJ2-7
CASSQTGTGSSYEQYF	TGTGCCAGTAGCCAAACCGGGACAGGGAGCTCCTACGAGCAGTACTTC	.	TRBV19	TRBD1	TRBJ2-7
CATSPGQGREKLFF	TGTGCCACCAGCCCGGGACAGGGAAGAGAAAAACTGTTTTTT	.	TRBV24-1	TRBD1	TRBJ1-4
CASSLSPGYEQYF	TGTGCCAGCAGTTTATCCCCCGGCTACGAGCAGTACTTC	.	TRBV28	.	TRBJ2-7
CASRADRNSGNTIYF	TGTGCCAGCAGGGCGGACAGGAACTCTGGAAACACCATATATTTT	.	TRBV19	TRBD1	TRBJ1-3
CASSLSAWDGSSYEQYF	TGCGCCAGCAGCCTGAGCGCCTGGGACGGGAGCTCCTACGAGCAGTACTTC	.	TRBV4-1	.	TRBJ2-7